Included here is one T cell receptor beta chain sequence, with context. It has no known antigen specificity. No qualities accompany the bases; no much larger clone lies one base away. The data belong to a study of blood T cell repertoires in COVID-19 (dated by TCRdb to the early 2020s). In terms of the full investigation: Samples from collaborators originated in the United States, Italy and Spain and spanned both the acute and convalescent phases of COVID-19. The repertoires were made available in a free public database intended to serve as a resource for research on the immune response to SARS-CoV-2. The sample metadata nearly always contained a de-identified subject ID, COVID-19 status, age in years and sex. Samples came from the ongoing ImmuneRACE study (first 160 participants) plus 1,254 subjects from 6 global collaborators. Subjects who had been exposed to COVID-19, were actively infected with it, or had recovered from it provided the deeply sampled blood TCRbeta repertoires that made up the dataset. The prospective study material was composed of cDNA or gDNA derived from T cells, B-cell-depleted T cells, or PBMCs. HLA class I and class II types, where available, came from metadata supplied by the sample provider rather than from assay-based typing. Findings and caveats that apply to the study as a whole: How much clinical and demographic metadata was included differed by source and by participant, and the metadata was provided uncurated.

The immunoSEQ Assay, a bias-controlled multiplex PCR, was used to amplify TCRbeta CDR3 regions from genomic DNA. As for how the authors treated the data: Nucleated cell counts per sample were estimated from amplification of reference gene primers within the assay. Sequence reads were collapsed and filtered to measure the absolute abundance of every unique TCRbeta CDR3 rearrangement. For each sample, productive Simpson clonality was calculated as the square root of Simpson's diversity index across productive rearrangements. TCRdb retrieved this table from immuneACCESS and kept in-frame rearrangements only. Not all clones are present; in checked studies, unresolved V genes account for under half, and no reason is known for the remainder. V, J and clone size are those of that table, while D and trimming were read from the DNA. The sample includes around 140,000 clones, with about 80% observed a single time. The ten biggest clones cover roughly 2.3% of the sample.

In the prospective study, participants were about 18 to 100 years old, resided in 20 to 30 geographic areas of the United States, and were enrolled through a virtual design. In the prospective study, cohorts were assigned on the basis of participant-reported clinical history obtained from a screening survey and a study questionnaire. In the prospective study, whole blood, serum and a nasopharyngeal or oropharyngeal swab were collected from each participant by mobile phlebotomists. Prospective study participants could optionally give additional blood draws and questionnaires over an approximately two-month period. Blood samples from the prospective study were shipped frozen or at room temperature prior to DNA extraction. Including cysteine and phenylalanine, the CDR3 has 14 amino acids. Only CDR3 DNA is held: 42 bases, read in frame from base 1. Via the germline V gene, CDR1 is SGHVS and CDR2 FQNEAQ. After removal of 3 bases from V and 8 bases from J, the junction retains 6 bases not matched to a gene.

This chain joins TRBV7-8 to TRBJ1-4, and TRBD1 matches 7 of the central bases. This TCR was sampled from a man aged 35-49 years with acute COVID-19. Sequencing was performed on PBMCs or T cells enriched from blood (not recorded which). The DNA is as follows: TGTGCCAGCAGCTTGACAGGGACGAACGAAAAACTGTTTTTT. It codes for CASSLTGTNEKLFF. With the rest looked up from the reference TRBV7-8 and TRBJ1-4 genes rather than sequenced, the full variable domain is GAGVSQSPRYKVAKRGQDVALRCDPISGHVSLFWYQQALGQGPEFLTYFQNEAQLDKSGLPSDRFFAERPEGSVSTLKIQRTQQEDSAVYLCASSLTGTNEKLFFGSGTQLSVL.